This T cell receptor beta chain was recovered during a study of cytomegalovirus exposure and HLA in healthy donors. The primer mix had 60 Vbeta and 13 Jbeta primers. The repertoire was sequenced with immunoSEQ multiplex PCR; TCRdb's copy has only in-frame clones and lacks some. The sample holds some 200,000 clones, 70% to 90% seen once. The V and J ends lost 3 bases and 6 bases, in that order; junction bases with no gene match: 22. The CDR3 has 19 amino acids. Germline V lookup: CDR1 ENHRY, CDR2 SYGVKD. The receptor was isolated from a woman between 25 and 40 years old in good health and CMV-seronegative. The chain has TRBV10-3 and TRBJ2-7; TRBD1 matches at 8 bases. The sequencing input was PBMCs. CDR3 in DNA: TGTGCCATCAGTGATTCTTACTCAACTCCGGAGGACAGGGAGCCCGAGCAGTACTTC. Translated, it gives CAISDSYSTPEDREPEQYF.